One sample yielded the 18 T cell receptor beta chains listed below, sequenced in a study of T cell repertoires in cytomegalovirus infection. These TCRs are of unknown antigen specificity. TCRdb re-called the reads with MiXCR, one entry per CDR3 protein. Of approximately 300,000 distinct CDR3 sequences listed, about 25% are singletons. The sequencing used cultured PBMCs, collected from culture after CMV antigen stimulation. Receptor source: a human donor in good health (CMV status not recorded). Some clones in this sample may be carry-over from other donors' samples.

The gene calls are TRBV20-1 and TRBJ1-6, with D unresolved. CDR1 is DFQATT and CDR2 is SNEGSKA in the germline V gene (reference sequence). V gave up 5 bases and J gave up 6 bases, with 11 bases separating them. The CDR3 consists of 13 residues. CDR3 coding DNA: TGCAGTGCTTCCCAAGTGACTAATTCACCCCTCCACTTT. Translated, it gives CSASQVTNSPLHF.

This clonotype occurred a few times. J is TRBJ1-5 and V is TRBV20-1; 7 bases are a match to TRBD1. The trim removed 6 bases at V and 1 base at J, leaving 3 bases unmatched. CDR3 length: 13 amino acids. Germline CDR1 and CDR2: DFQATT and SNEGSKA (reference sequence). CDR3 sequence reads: CSARGQSNQPQHF. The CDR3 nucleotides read TGCAGTGCAAGGGGACAGAGCAATCAGCCCCAGCATTTT.

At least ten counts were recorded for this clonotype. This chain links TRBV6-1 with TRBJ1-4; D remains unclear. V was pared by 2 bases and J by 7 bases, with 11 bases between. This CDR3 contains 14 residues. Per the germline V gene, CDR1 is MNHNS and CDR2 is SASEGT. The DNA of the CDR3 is TGTGCCAGCAGTGAATGGAACGGGGTTGAAAAACTGTTTTTT. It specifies CASSEWNGVEKLFF.

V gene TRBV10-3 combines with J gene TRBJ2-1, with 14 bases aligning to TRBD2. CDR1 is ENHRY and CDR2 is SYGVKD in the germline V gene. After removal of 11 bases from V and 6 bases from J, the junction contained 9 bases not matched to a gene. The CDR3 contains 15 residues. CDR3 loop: CASNSGLAGANEQFF. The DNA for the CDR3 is TGTGCCTCTAACTCGGGACTAGCGGGAGCCAATGAGCAGTTCTTC.

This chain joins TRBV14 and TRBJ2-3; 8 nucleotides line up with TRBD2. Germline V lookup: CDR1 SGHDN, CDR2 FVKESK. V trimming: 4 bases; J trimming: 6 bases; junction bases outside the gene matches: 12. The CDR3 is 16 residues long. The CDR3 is CASSRMWGLVSDTQYF. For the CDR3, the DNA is TGTGCCAGCAGCCGAATGTGGGGACTAGTATCTGATACGCAGTATTTT.

CDR3 amino acids: CASSKHLSQTEAFF. For the CDR3, the DNA is TGTGCCAGCAGTAAACACCTTTCCCAGACTGAAGCTTTCTTT. This chain uses TRBV6-2 or TRBV6-3 with TRBJ1-1; D is ambiguous. CDR3 length: 14 residues. The germline V gene has CDR1 MNHEY and CDR2 SVGEGT. Trimming removed 5 bases at V and 5 bases at J, with 15 bases between.

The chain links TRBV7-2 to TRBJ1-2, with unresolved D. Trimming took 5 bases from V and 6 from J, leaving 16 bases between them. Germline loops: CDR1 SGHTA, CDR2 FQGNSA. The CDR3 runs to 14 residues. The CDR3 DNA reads TGTGCCAGCAGCCCAGTTCGAGGGAGGGATGGCTACACCTTC. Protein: CASSPVRGRDGYTF.

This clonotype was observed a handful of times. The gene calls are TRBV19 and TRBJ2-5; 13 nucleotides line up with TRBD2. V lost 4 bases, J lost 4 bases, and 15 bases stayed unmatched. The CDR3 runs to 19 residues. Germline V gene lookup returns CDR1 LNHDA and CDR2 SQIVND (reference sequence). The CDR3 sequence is CASSTPGTSGTRVIETQYF. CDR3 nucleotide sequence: TGTGCCAGTAGTACCCCCGGGACTAGCGGGACCCGTGTGATAGAGACCCAGTACTTC.

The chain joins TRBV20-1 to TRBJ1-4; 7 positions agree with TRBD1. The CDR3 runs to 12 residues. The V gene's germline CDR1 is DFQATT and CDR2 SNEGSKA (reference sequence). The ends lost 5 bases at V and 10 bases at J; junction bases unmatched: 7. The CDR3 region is CSAPRQGGKLFF. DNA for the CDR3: TGCAGTGCTCCCCGACAGGGAGGAAAACTGTTTTTT.

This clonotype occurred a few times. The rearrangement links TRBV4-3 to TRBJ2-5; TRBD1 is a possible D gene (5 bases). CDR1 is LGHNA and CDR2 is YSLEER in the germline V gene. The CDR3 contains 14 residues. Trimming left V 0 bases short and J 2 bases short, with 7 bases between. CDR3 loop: CASSQDPGQETQYF. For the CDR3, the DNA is TGCGCCAGCAGCCAAGATCCAGGGCAAGAGACCCAGTACTTC.

The CDR3 DNA sequence: TGTGCCAGCAGTCCCTGGGGGGCGGGAGGGCCGAATGAGCAGTTCTTC. Translated, it gives CASSPWGAGGPNEQFF. The chain has TRBV27 and TRBJ2-1; 9 nucleotides agree with TRBD2. V lost 5 bases and J lost 7; bases outside the gene matches: 12. This CDR3 has 16 amino acids. Germline CDR1 is MNHEY and CDR2 is SMNVEV (reference sequence).

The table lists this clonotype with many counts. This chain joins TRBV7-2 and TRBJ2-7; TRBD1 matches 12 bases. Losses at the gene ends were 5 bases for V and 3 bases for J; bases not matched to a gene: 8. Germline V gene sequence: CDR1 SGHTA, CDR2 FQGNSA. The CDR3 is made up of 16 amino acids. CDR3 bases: TGTGCCAGCAGCGCCCCGCGGGACAGGGGGCTCTACGAGCAGTACTTC. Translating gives CASSAPRDRGLYEQYF.

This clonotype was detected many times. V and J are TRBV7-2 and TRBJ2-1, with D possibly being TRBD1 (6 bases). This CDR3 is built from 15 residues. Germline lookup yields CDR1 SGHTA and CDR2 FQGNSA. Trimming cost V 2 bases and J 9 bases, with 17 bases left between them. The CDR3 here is CASSLMGSLGGEQFF. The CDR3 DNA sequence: TGTGCCAGCAGCTTAATGGGGTCACTAGGGGGTGAGCAGTTCTTC.

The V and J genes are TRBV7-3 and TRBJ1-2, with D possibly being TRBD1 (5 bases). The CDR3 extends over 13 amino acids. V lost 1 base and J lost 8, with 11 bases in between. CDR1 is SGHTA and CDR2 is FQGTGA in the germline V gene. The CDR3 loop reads CASSLKWGMGYTF. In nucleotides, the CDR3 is TGTGCCAGCAGCTTAAAATGGGGGATGGGCTACACCTTC.

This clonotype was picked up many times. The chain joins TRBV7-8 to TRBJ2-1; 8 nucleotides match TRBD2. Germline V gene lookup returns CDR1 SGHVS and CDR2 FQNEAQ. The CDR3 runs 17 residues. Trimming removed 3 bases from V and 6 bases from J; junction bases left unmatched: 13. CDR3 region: CASSFHFSGTSLNEQFF. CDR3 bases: TGTGCCAGCAGCTTCCACTTTAGCGGGACTTCCCTCAATGAGCAGTTCTTC.

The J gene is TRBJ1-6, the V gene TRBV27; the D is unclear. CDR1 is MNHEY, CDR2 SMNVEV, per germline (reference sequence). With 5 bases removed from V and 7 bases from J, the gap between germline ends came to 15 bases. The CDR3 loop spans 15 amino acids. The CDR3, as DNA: TGTGCCAGCAGTCCAAGTGGGAATTGGAATTCACCCCTCCACTTT. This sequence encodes CASSPSGNWNSPLHF.

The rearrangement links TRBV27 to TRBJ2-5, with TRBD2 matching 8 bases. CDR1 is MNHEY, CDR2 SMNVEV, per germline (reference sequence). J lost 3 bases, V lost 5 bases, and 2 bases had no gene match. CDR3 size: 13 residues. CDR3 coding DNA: TGTGCCAGCAGTCGACTAGCGAAAGAGACCCAGTACTTC. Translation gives CASSRLAKETQYF.

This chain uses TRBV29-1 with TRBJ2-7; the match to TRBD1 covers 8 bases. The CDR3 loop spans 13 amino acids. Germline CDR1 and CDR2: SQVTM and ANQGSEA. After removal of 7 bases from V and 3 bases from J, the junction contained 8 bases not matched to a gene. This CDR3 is CSASGQAFYEQYF. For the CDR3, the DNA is TGCAGCGCCTCGGGACAGGCCTTCTACGAGCAGTACTTC.